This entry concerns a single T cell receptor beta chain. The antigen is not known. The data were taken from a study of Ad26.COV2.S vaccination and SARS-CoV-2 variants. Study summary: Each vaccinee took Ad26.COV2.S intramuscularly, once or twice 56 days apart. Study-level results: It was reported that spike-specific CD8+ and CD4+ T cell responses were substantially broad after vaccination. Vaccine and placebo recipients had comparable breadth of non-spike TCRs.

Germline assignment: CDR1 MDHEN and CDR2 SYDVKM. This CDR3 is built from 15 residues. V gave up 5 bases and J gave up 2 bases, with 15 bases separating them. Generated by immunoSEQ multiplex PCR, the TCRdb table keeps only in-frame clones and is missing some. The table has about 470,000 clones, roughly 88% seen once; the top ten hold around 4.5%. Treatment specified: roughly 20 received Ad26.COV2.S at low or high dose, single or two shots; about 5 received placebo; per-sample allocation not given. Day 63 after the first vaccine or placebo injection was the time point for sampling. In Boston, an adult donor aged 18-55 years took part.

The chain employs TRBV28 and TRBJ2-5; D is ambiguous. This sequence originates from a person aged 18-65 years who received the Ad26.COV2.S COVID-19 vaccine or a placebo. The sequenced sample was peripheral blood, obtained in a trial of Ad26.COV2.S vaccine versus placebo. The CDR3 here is CASSLQLPNQETQYF. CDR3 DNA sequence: TGTGCCAGCAGTCTCCAACTGCCAAATCAAGAGACCCAGTACTTC.